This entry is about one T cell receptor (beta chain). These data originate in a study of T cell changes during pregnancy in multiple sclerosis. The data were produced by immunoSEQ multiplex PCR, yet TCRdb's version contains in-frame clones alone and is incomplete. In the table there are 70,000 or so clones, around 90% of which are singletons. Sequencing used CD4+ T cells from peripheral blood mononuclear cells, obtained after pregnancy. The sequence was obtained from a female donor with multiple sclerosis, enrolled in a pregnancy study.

This CDR3 reads CASSSLGLAGGYTQYF. CDR3 nucleotide sequence: TGTGCCAGCAGCTCCCTGGGACTAGCGGGAGGGTATACGCAGTATTTT. V usage is TRBV2 and J usage is TRBJ2-3; 16 bases are shared with TRBD2. CDR3 size: 16 residues. With V trimmed by 6 bases and J by 7 bases, 7 bases remained unmatched. The germline V gene encodes CDR1 SNHLY and CDR2 FYNNEI.